These 31 T cell receptor beta chains were sequenced from one sample in a study of OX40 agonist ivuxolimab in advanced cancers. Here immunoSEQ multiplex PCR was the method, and the copy in TCRdb shows in-frame clones only, minus some. The sample lists about 48,000 clones, more than 80% occurring once. The source material was CD4+ or CD8+ T cells sorted from blood, sampled in a trial of the OX40 agonist ivuxolimab. The receptors come from an adult with an advanced solid tumor such as melanoma, head and neck, liver or kidney cancer.

The rearrangement joins TRBV6-1 to TRBJ2-5; TRBD2 agrees at 7 bases. Germline CDR1 and CDR2: MNHNS and SASEGT. This CDR3 has 13 residues. Germline trimming cut 6 bases from V and 4 bases from J; bases unmatched to any gene: 5. The CDR3 loop reads CASSGEGGETQYF. The CDR3 bases are TGTGCCAGCAGCGGGGAGGGAGGAGAGACCCAGTACTTC.

In this sample, this clone turned up once. V is TRBV7-6 and J is TRBJ2-5; D remains unclear. CDR3 length: 11 amino acids. Trimming shortened V by 5 bases and J by 2 bases, and 3 bases separated the two germline ends. CDR1 is SGHVS and CDR2 is FNYEAQ in the germline V gene. This CDR3 reads CASSVQETQYF. Here the CDR3 DNA reads TGTGCCAGCAGCGTACAAGAGACCCAGTACTTC.

V gene TRBV19 combines with J gene TRBJ1-5, with 7 bases identical to TRBD1. The CDR3 is 15 residues long. Germline loops: CDR1 LNHDA, CDR2 SQIVND (reference sequence). V shed 2 bases, J shed 2 bases, and the junction held 3 bases outside the gene matches. CDR3 nucleotides: TGTGCCAGTAGTATACAGGGGGGAGGCAATCAGCCCCAGCATTTT. Amino acid sequence: CASSIQGGGNQPQHF.

The chain couples TRBV5-1 to TRBJ2-2; TRBD1 agrees at 9 bases. CDR1 is SGHRS, CDR2 YFSETQ, per germline. Trimming at V came to 0 bases and at J to 6 bases, leaving 3 bases not matched to a gene. This CDR3 spans 15 amino acids. CDR3 DNA sequence: TGCGCCAGCAGCTTGGACAGGGGGCTCGCCGGGGAGCTGTTTTTT. As protein: CASSLDRGLAGELFF.

This clone was counted a few times. V and J are TRBV25-1 and TRBJ1-6, with D unclear. The germline gives CDR1 MGHDK, CDR2 SYGVNS. V lost 10 bases and J 8 bases, leaving 12 bases between the germline ends. The CDR3 spans 12 residues. CDR3 protein: CATRRSDSPLHF. In nucleotides, the CDR3 is TGTGCCACCCGAAGGAGCGATTCACCCCTCCACTTT.

This clone was recorded once. The CDR3 spells CASSPTVQGNSGGYTF. CDR3 sequence (DNA): TGCGCCAGCAGCCCGACCGTACAGGGAAATTCGGGTGGCTACACCTTC. V usage is TRBV5-1 and J usage is TRBJ1-2, with D perhaps matching TRBD1 (6 bases). The CDR3 contains 16 residues. Germline assignment: CDR1 SGHRS and CDR2 YFSETQ. Trimming left V 4 bases short and J 7 bases short, with 23 bases between.

The V call is TRBV11-2, the J call TRBJ2-3; 9 bases agree with TRBD2. The junction had 12 bases not matched to a gene; V was cut back by 11 bases and J by 6 bases. The CDR3 is made up of 14 amino acids. Germline values: CDR1 SGHAT, CDR2 FQNNGV. This CDR3 reads CASPRGGAGDTQYF. DNA for the CDR3: TGTGCCTCACCTCGCGGGGGGGCTGGGGATACGCAGTATTTT.

This clone was picked up a small number of times. J is TRBJ1-1 and V is TRBV2, with 7 bases aligning to TRBD1. Germline V gene data show CDR1 as SNHLY and CDR2 as FYNNEI. The CDR3 is 11 amino acids. After removal of 6 bases from V and 6 bases from J, the junction contained 1 base not matched to a gene. The CDR3 loop reads CASRQGAEAFF. Here the CDR3 DNA reads TGTGCCAGCAGGCAGGGGGCTGAAGCTTTCTTT.

DNA for the CDR3: TGCGCCAGCAGCTTGGAACAGGGCTATGGCTACACCTTC. Translated, it gives CASSLEQGYGYTF. The V call is TRBV5-1, the J call TRBJ1-2; TRBD1 might be the D (6 bases). V was trimmed by 0 bases and J by 4 bases, leaving 7 bases between them. This CDR3 has 13 amino acids. Germline CDR1 and CDR2: SGHRS and YFSETQ.

This chain uses TRBV7-3 with TRBJ1-3; D is possibly TRBD1 (5 bases). The V gene's germline CDR1 is SGHTA and CDR2 FQGTGA. The CDR3 sequence is 14 residues long. CDR3 DNA: TGTGTCTGCAGCTTATCAGGGCTCGGAAACACCATATATTTT. Translated, it gives CVCSLSGLGNTIYF.

The DNA of the CDR3 is TGTGCCAGCTCCCTGGTACAGGGAATTGGAGGCTACACCTTC. It is translated as CASSLVQGIGGYTF. The chain uses TRBV9 and TRBJ1-2; TRBD1 is a possible D gene (6 bases). CDR3 length: 14 amino acids. The germline CDR1 and CDR2 sequences are SGDLS and YYNGEE. The V end lost 7 bases, the J end lost 8 bases, and 21 bases lay between the germline ends.

The gene calls are TRBV19 and TRBJ2-4; D uncertain. V lost 5 bases, J lost 3 bases, and 17 bases lay in between. This CDR3 is built from 16 residues. CDR1 is LNHDA and CDR2 is SQIVND in the germline V gene (reference sequence). The CDR3 spells CASSDPVGKGKNIQYF. CDR3 in DNA: TGTGCCAGTAGTGACCCTGTAGGGAAAGGCAAAAACATTCAGTACTTC.

V usage is TRBV29-1 and J usage is TRBJ2-5; D unresolved. Germline V gives CDR1 SQVTM, CDR2 ANQGSEA. This CDR3 spans 12 amino acids. The V and J ends lost 5 bases and 5 bases respectively, with 12 bases between them. The CDR3 sequence: CSVTRTGETQYF. The CDR3 DNA reads as TGCAGCGTTACCAGGACGGGTGAGACCCAGTACTTC.

The chain couples TRBV27 to TRBJ2-7, with a tentative D call TRBD2 (7 bases). Per germline, CDR1 MNHEY and CDR2 SMNVEV (reference sequence). V lost 9 bases and J 3 bases, leaving 15 bases between the germline ends. This CDR3 is built from 13 residues. CDR3 sequence (DNA): TGTGCCAGGACAGCGGGACACGGCTACGAGCAGTACTTC. The encoded protein is CARTAGHGYEQYF.

The V call is TRBV4-3, the J call TRBJ1-2; a possible D gene is TRBD1 (5 bases). The CDR3 runs to 15 residues. Trimming pared 0 bases from V and 3 bases from J, leaving 11 bases between. The germline CDR1 and CDR2 sequences are LGHNA and YSLEER. This CDR3 reads CASSQDPGGYYGYTF. Here the CDR3 DNA reads TGCGCCAGCAGCCAAGATCCCGGGGGGTACTATGGCTACACCTTC.

V and J are TRBV13 and TRBJ2-7; 10 bases align to TRBD1. Germline trimming cut 3 bases from V and 1 base from J; bases unmatched to any gene: 3. Germline-derived CDR1 and CDR2 are PRHDT and FYEKMQ (reference sequence). The CDR3 has 15 amino acids. The CDR3 reads CASSFRQGASYEQYF. CDR3 coding DNA: TGTGCCAGCAGCTTCCGACAGGGGGCTTCCTACGAGCAGTACTTC.

The rearrangement joins TRBV10-3 to TRBJ2-3; D is ambiguous. V was pared by 10 bases and J by 4 bases, with 15 bases between. Germline CDR1 ENHRY, CDR2 SYGVKD. This CDR3 contains 13 residues. DNA for the CDR3: TGTGCCACCAAGGCTTCTGGGGCAGATACGCAGTATTTT. Translating it yields CATKASGADTQYF.

DNA for the CDR3: TGTGCCAGCAGCCAACTTCTAGGATCACCCCTCCACTTT. Translated: CASSQLLGSPLHF. The J gene is TRBJ1-6, the V gene TRBV4-2; D gene ambiguous. The germline CDR1 and CDR2 sequences are LGHNA and YNFKEQ. V was shortened by 2 bases and J by 10 bases, with 9 bases between the two germline ends. The CDR3 has 13 amino acids.

This sequence joins TRBV15 and TRBJ2-7, with D perhaps matching TRBD2 (8 bases). Germline CDR1 reads LNHNV; CDR2 reads YYDKDF (reference sequence). V was clipped by 5 bases and J by 3 bases, with 20 bases between them. The length of the CDR3 is 16 residues. The CDR3 sequence is CATSHRGRGGLYEQYF. The CDR3 coding sequence is TGTGCCACCAGCCACAGGGGCCGGGGGGGCCTCTACGAGCAGTACTTC.

The rearrangement links TRBV19 to TRBJ1-3; D is unresolved. Trimming cost V 7 bases and J 0 bases, with 4 bases left between them. CDR1 is LNHDA, CDR2 SQIVND, per germline (reference sequence). The CDR3 totals 12 residues. The chain's CDR3 is CASTFSGNTIYF. The CDR3 nucleotides are TGTGCCAGTACTTTCTCTGGAAACACCATATATTTT.

The gene calls are TRBV11-2 and TRBJ2-2; D remains unclear. Trimming took off 3 bases at V and 3 bases at J, with 5 bases between the two ends. The V gene's germline CDR1 is SGHAT and CDR2 FQNNGV. The CDR3 spans 13 residues. The CDR3 DNA follows: TGTGCCAGCAGCTTTACAGACACCGGGGAGCTGTTTTTT. This translates into CASSFTDTGELFF.

The CDR3: CASSVGGDLTGNTIYF. The CDR3, as DNA: TGTGCCAGCAGCGTTGGGGGAGACCTCACTGGAAACACCATATATTTT. The chain links TRBV9 to TRBJ1-3; D perhaps matches TRBD1 (5 bases). This CDR3 is built from 16 residues. V dropped 2 bases and J dropped 2 bases, with 14 bases sitting between them. Germline V gene sequence: CDR1 SGDLS, CDR2 YYNGEE.

The chain carries TRBV19 and TRBJ1-5; TRBD1 might be the D (5 bases). CDR3 size: 13 residues. The germline V gene has CDR1 LNHDA and CDR2 SQIVND (reference sequence). Trimming left V 9 bases short and J 7 bases short, with 16 bases between. In nucleotides, the CDR3 is TGTGCCAGCAAAGGGGCAGGCGACCAGCCCCAGCATTTT. It codes for CASKGAGDQPQHF.

The rearrangement links TRBV7-2 to TRBJ1-6; D uncertain. CDR1 is SGHTA and CDR2 is FQGNSA in the germline V gene. Between the trimmed V and J ends, which lost 1 base and 11 bases, there was a span of 6 bases. There are 12 residues in the CDR3. As DNA, the CDR3 is TGTGCCAGCAGCTTAGGGCCCCCACCCCTCCACTTT. It encodes CASSLGPPPLHF.

The chain couples TRBV10-3 to TRBJ1-2, with D tentatively TRBD1 (5 bases). The CDR3 loop spans 14 amino acids. The V end was cut by 3 bases, the J end by 9 bases, with 17 bases between. CDR1 ENHRY and CDR2 SYGVKD come from the germline V gene. The CDR3, as DNA: TGTGCCATCAGTGATAGGCAGGGTGTCGGTAGCTACACCTTC. It is translated as CAISDRQGVGSYTF.

The rearrangement uses TRBV4-1 and TRBJ2-5; 9 positions agree with TRBD2. V dropped 4 bases and J dropped 5; count of bases not matched to a gene: 20. This CDR3 spans 19 amino acids. CDR1 is MGHRA, CDR2 YSYEKL, per germline. The CDR3: CASSPRGHGGGAMSETQYF. CDR3 bases: TGCGCCAGCAGCCCCCGAGGACACGGCGGGGGGGCGATGAGTGAGACCCAGTACTTC.

This clone occurred once. V usage is TRBV7-2 and J usage is TRBJ2-3, with D possibly matching TRBD2 (5 bases). V was clipped by 3 bases and J by 2 bases, with 6 bases between them. The CDR3 loop spans 13 amino acids. Per germline, CDR1 SGHTA and CDR2 FQGNSA. The CDR3 protein is CASSFGVTDTQYF. CDR3 nucleotide sequence: TGTGCCAGCAGCTTCGGGGTCACAGATACGCAGTATTTT.

The chain links TRBV2 to TRBJ2-7, with TRBD1 matching 8 bases. The germline CDR1 and CDR2 sequences are SNHLY and FYNNEI. The CDR3 sequence is 13 residues long. V gave up 5 bases and J gave up 5 bases; unmatched junction bases: 5. CDR3 sequence: CASSLDRVNEQYF. Written as DNA, the CDR3 is TGTGCCAGCAGTCTGGACAGGGTAAACGAGCAGTACTTC.

The rearrangement links TRBV30 to TRBJ1-2, with a weak D call TRBD1 (6 bases). Germline CDR1 is GTSNPN and CDR2 is SVGIG (reference sequence). V was pared by 2 bases and J by 5 bases, with 15 bases between. The CDR3 is 14 residues long. CDR3 in DNA: TGTGCCTGGAGTAGAGGACGGAGGGGGTATGGCTACACCTTC. It encodes CAWSRGRRGYGYTF.

The V gene is TRBV29-1, the J gene TRBJ1-2, with a weak D call TRBD1 (6 bases). The germline CDR1 and CDR2 sequences are SQVTM and ANQGSEA. This CDR3 has 13 residues. Trimming stripped 6 bases from V and 9 bases from J, with 20 bases between. As DNA, the CDR3 is TGCAGCGTCCTCCGGGACACGGAGGGGAGCTACACCTTC. Translation gives CSVLRDTEGSYTF. Full variable domain (remainder filled in from reference TRBV29-1 and TRBJ1-2): SAVISQKPSRDICQRGTSLTIQCQVDSQVTMMFWYRQQPGQSLTLIATANQGSEATYESGFVIDKFPISRPNLTFSTLTVSNMSPEDSSIYLCSVLRDTEGSYTFGSGTRLTVV.

This clone has a single count. This rearrangement joins TRBV9 to TRBJ1-6; TRBD1 matches at 8 bases. Germline V lookup: CDR1 SGDLS, CDR2 YYNGEE. The CDR3 runs to 14 residues. V was pared by 4 bases and J by 10 bases, with 7 bases of the junction left unmatched. The chain's CDR3 is CASSPGQVKSPLHF. CDR3 coding DNA: TGTGCCAGCAGCCCGGGACAGGTGAAGTCACCCCTCCACTTT.